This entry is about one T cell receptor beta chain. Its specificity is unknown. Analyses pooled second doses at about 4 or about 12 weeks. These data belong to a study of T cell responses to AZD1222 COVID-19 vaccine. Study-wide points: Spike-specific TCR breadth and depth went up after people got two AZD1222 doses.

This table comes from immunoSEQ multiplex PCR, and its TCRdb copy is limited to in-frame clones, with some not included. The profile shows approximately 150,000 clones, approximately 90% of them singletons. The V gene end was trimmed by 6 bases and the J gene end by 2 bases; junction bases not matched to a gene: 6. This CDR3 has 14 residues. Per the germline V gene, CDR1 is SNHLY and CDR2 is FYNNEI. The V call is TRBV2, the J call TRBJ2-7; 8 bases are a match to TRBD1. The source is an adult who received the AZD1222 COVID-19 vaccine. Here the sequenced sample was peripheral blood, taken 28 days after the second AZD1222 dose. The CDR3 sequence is CASSARTGPYEQYF. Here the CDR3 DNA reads TGTGCCAGCAGCGCCCGGACAGGGCCCTACGAGCAGTACTTC.